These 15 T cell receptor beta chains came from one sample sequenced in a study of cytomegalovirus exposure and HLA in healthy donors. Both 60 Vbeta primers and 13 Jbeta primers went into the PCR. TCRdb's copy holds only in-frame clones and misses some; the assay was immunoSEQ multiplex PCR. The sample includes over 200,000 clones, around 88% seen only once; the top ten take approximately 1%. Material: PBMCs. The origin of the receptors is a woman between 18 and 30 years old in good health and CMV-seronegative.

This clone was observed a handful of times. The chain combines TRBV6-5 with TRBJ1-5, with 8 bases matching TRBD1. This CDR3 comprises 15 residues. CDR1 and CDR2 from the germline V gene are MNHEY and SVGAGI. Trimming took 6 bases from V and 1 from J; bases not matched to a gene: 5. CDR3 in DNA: TGTGCCAGCAGATCAGGGGGCTGGAGCAATCAGCCCCAGCATTTT. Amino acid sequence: CASRSGGWSNQPQHF.

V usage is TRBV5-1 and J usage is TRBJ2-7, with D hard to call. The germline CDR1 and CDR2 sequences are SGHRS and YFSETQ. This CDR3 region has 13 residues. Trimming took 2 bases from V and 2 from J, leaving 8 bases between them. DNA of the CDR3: TGCGCCAGCAGCTTCACTGCGGCCTACGAGCAGTACTTC. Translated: CASSFTAAYEQYF.

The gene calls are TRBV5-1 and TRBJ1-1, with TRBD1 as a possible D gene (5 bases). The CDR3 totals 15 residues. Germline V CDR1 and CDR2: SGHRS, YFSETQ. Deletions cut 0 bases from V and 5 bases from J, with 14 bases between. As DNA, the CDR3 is TGCGCCAGCAGCTTGGGGACACTCGACGGGACTGAAGCTTTCTTT. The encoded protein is CASSLGTLDGTEAFF.

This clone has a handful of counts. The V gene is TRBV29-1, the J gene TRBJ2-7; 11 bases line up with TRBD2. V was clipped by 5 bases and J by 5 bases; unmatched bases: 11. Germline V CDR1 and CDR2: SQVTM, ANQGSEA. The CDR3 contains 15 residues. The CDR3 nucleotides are TGCAGCGTTCGGGAAGCTCGGACTAGCGGGCACGAGCAGTACTTC. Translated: CSVREARTSGHEQYF.

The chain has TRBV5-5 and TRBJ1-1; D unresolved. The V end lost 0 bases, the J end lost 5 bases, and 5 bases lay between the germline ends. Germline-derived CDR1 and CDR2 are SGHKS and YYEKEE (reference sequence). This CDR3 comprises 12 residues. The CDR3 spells CASSLDSTEAFF. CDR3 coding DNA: TGTGCCAGCAGCTTGGACAGTACTGAAGCTTTCTTT.

For the CDR3, the DNA is TGTGCCAGCAGCGTAGAAGGAGCGGGGGGGGAGACCCAGTACTTC. Protein sequence: CASSVEGAGGETQYF. V is TRBV9 and J is TRBJ2-5, with 10 bases identical to TRBD2. Trimming at V came to 0 bases and at J to 5 bases, leaving 4 bases not matched to a gene. The CDR3 is 15 amino acids. Looked up from germline, CDR1 is SGDLS and CDR2 is YYNGEE.

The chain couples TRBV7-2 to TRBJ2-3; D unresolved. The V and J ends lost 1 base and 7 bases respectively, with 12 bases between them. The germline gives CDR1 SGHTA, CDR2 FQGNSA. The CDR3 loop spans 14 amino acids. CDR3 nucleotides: TGTGCCAGCAGCTTAGGCGGTAGCATAAATACGCAGTATTTT. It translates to CASSLGGSINTQYF.

CDR3 residues: CASSPREGARINIYGYTF. In DNA form, the CDR3 reads TGTGCCAGCAGCCCTCGGGAGGGGGCCCGGATTAACATCTATGGCTACACCTTC. This chain uses TRBV7-2 with TRBJ1-2; the match to TRBD1 covers 7 bases. V lost 5 bases, J lost 4 bases, and 19 bases stayed unmatched. Germline V CDR1 and CDR2: SGHTA, FQGNSA. The CDR3 spans 18 residues.

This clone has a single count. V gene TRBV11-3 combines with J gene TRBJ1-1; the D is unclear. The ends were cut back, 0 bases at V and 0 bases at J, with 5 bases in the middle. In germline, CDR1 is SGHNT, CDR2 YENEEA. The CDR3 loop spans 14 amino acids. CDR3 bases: TGTGCCAGCAGCTTAGATACGGTGAACACTGAAGCTTTCTTT. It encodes CASSLDTVNTEAFF. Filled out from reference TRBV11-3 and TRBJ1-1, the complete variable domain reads EAGVVQSPRYKIIEKKQPVAFWCNPISGHNTLYWYLQNLGQGPELLIRYENEEAVDDSQLPKDRFSAERLKGVDSTLKIQPAELGDSAVYLCASSLDTVNTEAFFGQGTRLTVV.

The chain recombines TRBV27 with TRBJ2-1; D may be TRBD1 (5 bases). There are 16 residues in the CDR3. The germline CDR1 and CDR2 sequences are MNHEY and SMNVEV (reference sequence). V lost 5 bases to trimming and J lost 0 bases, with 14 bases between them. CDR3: CASSHPTANSYNEQFF. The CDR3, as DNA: TGTGCCAGCAGTCATCCGACAGCGAACTCCTACAATGAGCAGTTCTTC.

CDR3 nucleotides: TGTGCCAGCTGTGGGGGGGCGTACGAGACCCAGTACTTC. Residues: CASCGGAYETQYF. The chain carries TRBV7-2 and TRBJ2-5; D is possibly TRBD2 (7 bases). The ends were cut back, 8 bases at V and 5 bases at J, with 15 bases in the middle. Germline-derived CDR1 and CDR2 are SGHTA and FQGNSA. The CDR3 length is 13 residues.

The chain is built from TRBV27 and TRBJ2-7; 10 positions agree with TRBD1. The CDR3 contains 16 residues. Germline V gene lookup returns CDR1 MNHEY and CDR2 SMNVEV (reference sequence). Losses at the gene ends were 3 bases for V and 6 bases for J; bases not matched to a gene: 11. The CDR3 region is CASSFGDRGLRAEQYF. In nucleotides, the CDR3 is TGTGCCAGCAGTTTTGGGGACAGGGGCCTCAGGGCCGAGCAGTACTTC.

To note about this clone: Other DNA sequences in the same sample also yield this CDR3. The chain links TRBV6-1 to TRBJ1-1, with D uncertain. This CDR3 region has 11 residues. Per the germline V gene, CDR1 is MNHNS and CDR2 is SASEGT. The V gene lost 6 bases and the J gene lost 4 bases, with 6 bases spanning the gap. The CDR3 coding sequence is TGTGCCAGCAGGCGGGGCACTGAAGCTTTCTTT. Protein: CASRRGTEAFF.

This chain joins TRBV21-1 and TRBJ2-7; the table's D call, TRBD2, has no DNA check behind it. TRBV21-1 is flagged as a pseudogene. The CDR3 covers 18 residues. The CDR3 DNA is TGTGCCAGCATCCGCCGGACTAGACATTTCTCCGTCGTCTACGAGCAGTACTTC. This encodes CASIRRTRHFSVVYEQYF.

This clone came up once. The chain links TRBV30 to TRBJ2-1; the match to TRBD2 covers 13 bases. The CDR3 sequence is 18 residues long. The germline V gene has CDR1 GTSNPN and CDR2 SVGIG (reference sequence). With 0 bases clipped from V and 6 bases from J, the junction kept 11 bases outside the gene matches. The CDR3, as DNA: TGTGCCTGGAGTGTAAGGCTCCGCCGGACTAGCGGGGGCAATGAGCAGTTCTTC. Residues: CAWSVRLRRTSGGNEQFF.